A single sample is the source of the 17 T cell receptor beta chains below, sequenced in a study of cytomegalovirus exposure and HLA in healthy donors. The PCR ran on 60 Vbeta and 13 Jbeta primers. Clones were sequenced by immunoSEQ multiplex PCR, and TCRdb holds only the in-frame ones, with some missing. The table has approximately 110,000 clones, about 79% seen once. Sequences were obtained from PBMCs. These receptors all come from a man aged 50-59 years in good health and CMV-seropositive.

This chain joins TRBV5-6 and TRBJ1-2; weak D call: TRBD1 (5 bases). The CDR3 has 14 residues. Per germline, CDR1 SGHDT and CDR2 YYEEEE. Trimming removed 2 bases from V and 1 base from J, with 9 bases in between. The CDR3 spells CASSFDRNNYGYTF. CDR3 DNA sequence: TGTGCCAGCAGCTTTGACAGAAATAACTATGGCTACACCTTC.

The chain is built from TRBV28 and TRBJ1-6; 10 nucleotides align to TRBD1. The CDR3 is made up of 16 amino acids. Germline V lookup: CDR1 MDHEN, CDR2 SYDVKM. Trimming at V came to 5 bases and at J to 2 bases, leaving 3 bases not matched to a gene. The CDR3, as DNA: TGTGCCAGCAGTCCAGGACAGGGGGCCTATAATTCACCCCTCCACTTT. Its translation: CASSPGQGAYNSPLHF.

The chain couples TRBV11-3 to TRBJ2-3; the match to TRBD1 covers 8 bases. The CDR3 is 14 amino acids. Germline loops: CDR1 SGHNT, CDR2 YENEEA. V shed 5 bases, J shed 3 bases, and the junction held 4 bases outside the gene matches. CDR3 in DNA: TGTGCCAGCAGCGCGGACAGGGATACAGATACGCAGTATTTT. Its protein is CASSADRDTDTQYF.

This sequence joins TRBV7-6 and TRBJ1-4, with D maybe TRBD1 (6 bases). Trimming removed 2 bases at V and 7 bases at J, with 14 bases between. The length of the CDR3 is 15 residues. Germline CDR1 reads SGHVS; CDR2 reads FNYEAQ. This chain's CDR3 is CASSLSQGRGEKLFF. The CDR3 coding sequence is TGTGCCAGCAGCTTATCACAGGGTAGAGGTGAAAAACTGTTTTTT.

CDR3 nucleotides: TGTGCCAGCAGAGGGGTCCATGCAACTAATGAAAAACTGTTTTTT. It codes for CASRGVHATNEKLFF. The chain links TRBV6-1 to TRBJ1-4, with D possibly TRBD1 on 5 matching bases. This CDR3 contains 15 residues. The germline V and J ends were trimmed by 6 bases and 0 bases, with 11 bases remaining between them. The V gene's germline CDR1 is MNHNS and CDR2 SASEGT.

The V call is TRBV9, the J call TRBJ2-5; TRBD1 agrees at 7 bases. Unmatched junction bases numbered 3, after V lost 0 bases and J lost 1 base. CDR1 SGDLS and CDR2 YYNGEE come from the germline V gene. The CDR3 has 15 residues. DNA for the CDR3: TGTGCCAGCAGCGTAGAAAGGGACAGCCAAGAGACCCAGTACTTC. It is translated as CASSVERDSQETQYF. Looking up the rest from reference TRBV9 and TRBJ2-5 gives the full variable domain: DSGVTQTPKHLITATGQRVTLRCSPRSGDLSVYWYQQSLDQGLQFLIQYYNGEERAKGNILERFSAQQFPDLHSELNLSSLELGDSALYFCASSVERDSQETQYFGPGTRLLVL.

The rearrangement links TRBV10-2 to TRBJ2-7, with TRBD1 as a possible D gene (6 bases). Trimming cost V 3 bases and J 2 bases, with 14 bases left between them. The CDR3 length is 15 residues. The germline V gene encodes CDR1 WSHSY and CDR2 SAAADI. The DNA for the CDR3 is TGCGCCAGCAGTGAAGTCAGGGGCGCGACCTACGAGCAGTACTTC. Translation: CASSEVRGATYEQYF.

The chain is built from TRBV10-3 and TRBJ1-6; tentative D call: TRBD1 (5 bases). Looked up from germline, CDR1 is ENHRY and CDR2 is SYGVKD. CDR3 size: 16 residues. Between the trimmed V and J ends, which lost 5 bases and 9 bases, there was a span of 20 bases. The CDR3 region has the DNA TGTGCCATCAGTCTTTCCGCGGGGTCCCAGGGTTCACCCCTCCACTTT. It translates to CAISLSAGSQGSPLHF.

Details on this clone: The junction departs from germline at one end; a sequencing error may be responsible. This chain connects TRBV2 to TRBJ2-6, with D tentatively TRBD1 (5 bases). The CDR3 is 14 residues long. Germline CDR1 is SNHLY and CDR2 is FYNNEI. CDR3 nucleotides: TGTGCCAGCATCCCGCCCTCTGGGGCCAACGGCCTGACTTTC. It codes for CASIPPSGANGLTF.

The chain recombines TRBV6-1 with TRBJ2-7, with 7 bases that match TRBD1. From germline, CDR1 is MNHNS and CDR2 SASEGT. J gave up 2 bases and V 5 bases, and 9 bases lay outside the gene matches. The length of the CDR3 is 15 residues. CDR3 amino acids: CASSRAKGAAYEQYF. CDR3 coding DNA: TGTGCCAGCAGTAGGGCCAAGGGGGCAGCCTACGAGCAGTACTTC.

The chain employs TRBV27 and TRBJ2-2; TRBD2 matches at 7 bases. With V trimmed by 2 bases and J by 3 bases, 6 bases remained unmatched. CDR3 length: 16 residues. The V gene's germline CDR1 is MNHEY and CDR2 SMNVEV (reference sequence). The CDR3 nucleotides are TGTGCCAGCAGTTTAAGAGGGGCGGGGGACACCGGGGAGCTGTTTTTT. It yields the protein CASSLRGAGDTGELFF.

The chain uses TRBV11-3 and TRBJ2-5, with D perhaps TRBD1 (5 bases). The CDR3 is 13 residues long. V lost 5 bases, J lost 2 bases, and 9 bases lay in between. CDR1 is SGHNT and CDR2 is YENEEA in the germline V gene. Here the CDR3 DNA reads TGTGCCAGCAGCCCTGACAGACAAGAGACCCAGTACTTC. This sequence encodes CASSPDRQETQYF.

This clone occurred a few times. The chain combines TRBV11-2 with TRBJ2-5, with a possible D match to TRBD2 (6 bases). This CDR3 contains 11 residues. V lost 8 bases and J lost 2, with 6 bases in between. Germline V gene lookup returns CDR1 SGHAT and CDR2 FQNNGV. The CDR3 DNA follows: TGTGCCAGCGGGAGGCAAGAGACCCAGTACTTC. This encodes CASGRQETQYF.

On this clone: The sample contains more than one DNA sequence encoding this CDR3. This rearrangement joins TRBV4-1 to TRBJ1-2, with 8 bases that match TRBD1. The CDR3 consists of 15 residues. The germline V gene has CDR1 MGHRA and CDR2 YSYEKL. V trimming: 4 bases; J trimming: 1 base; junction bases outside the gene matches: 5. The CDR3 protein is CASSPGQGSNYGYTF. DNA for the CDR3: TGCGCCAGCAGCCCCGGACAGGGAAGTAACTATGGCTACACCTTC.

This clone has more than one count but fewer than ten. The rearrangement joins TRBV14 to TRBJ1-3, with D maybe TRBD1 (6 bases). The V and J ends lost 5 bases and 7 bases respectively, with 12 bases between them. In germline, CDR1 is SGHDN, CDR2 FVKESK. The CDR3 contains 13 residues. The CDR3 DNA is TGTGCCAGCAGCGCGGGGGGCTTGAACACCATATATTTT. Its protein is CASSAGGLNTIYF.

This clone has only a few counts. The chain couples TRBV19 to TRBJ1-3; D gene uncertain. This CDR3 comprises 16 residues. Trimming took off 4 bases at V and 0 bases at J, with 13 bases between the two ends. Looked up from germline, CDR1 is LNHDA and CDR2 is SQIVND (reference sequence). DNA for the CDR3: TGTGCCAGTAGTAGGAGTGCGACGGGCTCTGGAAACACCATATATTTT. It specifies CASSRSATGSGNTIYF.

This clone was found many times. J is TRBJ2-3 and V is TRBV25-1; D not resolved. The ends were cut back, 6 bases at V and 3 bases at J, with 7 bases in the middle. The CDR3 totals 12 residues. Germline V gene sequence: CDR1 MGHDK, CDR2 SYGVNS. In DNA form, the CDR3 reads TGTGCCAGCAGCGGTACTACAGATACGCAGTATTTT. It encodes CASSGTTDTQYF.